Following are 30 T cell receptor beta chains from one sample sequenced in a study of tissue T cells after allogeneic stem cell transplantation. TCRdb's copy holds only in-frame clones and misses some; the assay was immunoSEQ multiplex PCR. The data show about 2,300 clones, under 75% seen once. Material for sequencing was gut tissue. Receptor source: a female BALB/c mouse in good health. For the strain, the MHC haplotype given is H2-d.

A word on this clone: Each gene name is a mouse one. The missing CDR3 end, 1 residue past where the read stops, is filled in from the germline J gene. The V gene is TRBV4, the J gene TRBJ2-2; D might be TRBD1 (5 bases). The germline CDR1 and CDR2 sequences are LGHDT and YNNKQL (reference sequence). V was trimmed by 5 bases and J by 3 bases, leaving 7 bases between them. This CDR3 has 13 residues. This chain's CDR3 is CASSLRDTGQLYF. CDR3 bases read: TGTGCCAGCAGCCTCAGGGACACCGGGCAGCTCTAC.

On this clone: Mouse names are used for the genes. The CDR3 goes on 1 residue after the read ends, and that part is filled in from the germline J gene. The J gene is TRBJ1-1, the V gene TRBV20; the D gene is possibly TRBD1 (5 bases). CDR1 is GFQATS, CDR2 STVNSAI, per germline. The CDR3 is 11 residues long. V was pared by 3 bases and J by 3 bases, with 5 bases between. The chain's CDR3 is CGARGDTEVFF. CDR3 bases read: TGTGGTGCTAGAGGGGACACAGAAGTCTTC.

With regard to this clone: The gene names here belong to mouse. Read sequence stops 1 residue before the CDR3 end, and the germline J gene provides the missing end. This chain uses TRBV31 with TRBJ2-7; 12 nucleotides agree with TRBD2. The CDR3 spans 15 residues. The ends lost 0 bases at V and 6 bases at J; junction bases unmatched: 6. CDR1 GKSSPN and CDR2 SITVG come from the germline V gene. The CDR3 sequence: CAWSLKTGGAREQYF. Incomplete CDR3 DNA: TGTGCCTGGAGTCTAAAGACTGGGGGGGCGCGTGAACAGTAC.

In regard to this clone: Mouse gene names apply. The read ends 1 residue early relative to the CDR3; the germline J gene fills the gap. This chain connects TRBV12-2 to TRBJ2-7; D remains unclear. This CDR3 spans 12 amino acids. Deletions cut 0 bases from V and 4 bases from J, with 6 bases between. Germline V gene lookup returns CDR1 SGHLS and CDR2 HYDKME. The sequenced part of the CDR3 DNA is TGTGCCAGCTCTCTCGGCAGGTATGAACAGTAC. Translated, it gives CASSLGRYEQY. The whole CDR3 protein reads CASSLGRYEQYF.

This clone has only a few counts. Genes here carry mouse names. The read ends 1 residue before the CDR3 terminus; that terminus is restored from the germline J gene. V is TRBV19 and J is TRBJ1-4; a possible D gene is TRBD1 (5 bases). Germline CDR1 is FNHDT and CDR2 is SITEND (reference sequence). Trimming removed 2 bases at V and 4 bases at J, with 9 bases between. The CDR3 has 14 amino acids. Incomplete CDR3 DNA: TGTGCCAGCAGTATGGGGCAGGGCAACGAAAGATTATTT. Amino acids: CASSMGQGNERLF. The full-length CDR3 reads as CASSMGQGNERLFF.

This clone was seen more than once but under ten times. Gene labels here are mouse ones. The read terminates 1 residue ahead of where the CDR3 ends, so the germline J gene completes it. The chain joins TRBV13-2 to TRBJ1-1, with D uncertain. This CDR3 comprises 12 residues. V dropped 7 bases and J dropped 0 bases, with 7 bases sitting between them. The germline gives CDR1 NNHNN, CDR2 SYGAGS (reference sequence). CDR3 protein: CASRGQNTEVFF. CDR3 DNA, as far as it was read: TGTGCCAGCAGAGGACAGAACACAGAAGTCTTC.

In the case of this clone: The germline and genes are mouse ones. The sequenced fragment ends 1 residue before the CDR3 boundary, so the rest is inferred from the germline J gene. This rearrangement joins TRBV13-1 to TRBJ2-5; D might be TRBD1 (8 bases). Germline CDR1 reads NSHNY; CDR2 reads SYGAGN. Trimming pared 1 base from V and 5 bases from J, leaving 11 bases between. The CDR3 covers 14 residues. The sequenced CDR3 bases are TGTGCCAGCAGTGATAACAGGGGGGGAGACACCCAGTAC. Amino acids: CASSDNRGGDTQY. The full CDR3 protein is CASSDNRGGDTQYF.

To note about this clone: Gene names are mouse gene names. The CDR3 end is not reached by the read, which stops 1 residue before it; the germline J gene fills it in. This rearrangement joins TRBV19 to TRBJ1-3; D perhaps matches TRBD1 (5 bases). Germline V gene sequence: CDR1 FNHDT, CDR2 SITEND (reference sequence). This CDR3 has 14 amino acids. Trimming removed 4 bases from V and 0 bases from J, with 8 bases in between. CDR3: CASSSDNSGNTLYF. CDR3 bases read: TGTGCCAGCAGTTCGGACAATTCTGGAAATACGCTCTAT.

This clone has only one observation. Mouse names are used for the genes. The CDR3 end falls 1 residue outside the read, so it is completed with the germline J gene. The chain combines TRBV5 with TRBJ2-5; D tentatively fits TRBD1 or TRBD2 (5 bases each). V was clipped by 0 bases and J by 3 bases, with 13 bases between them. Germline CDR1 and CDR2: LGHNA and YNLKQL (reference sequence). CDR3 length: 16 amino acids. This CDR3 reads CASSQDPRVGQDTQYF. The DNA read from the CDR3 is TGTGCCAGCAGCCAAGATCCCAGGGTGGGGCAAGACACCCAGTAC.

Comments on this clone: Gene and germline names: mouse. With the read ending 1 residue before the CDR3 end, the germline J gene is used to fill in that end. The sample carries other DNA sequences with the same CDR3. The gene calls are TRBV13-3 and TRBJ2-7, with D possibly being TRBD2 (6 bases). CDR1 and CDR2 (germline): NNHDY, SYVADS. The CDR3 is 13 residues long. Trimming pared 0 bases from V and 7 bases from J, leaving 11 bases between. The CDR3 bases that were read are TGTGCCAGCAGTGATGGGGGGGTGGGGGAACAGTAC. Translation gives CASSDGGVGEQY. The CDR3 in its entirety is CASSDGGVGEQYF.

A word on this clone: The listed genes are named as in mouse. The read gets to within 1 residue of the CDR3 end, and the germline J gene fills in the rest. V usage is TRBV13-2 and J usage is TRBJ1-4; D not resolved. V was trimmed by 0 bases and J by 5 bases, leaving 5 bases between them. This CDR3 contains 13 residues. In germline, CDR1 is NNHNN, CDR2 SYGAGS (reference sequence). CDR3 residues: CASGDAENERLFF. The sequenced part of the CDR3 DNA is TGTGCCAGCGGTGATGCAGAGAACGAAAGATTATTT.

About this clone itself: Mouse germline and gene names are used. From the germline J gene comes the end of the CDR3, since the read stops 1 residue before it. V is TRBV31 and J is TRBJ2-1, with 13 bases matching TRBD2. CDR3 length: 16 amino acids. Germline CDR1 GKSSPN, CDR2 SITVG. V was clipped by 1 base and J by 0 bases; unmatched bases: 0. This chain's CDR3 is CAWSRDWGGNYAEQFF. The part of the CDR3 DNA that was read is TGTGCCTGGAGTCGGGACTGGGGGGGTAACTATGCTGAGCAGTTC.

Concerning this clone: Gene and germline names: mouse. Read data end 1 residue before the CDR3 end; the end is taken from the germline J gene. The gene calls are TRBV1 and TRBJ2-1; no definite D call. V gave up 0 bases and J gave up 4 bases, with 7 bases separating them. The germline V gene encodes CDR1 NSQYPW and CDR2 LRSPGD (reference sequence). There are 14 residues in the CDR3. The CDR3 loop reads CTCSADYSYAEQFF. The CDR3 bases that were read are TGCACCTGCAGTGCAGATTACAGTTATGCTGAGCAGTTC.

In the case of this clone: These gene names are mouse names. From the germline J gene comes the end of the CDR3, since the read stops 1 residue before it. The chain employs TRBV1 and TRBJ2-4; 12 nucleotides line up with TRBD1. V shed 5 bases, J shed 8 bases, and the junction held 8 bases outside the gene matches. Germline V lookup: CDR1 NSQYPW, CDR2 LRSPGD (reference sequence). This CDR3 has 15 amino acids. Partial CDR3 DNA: TGCACCTGCAGTACCGGGACAGGGGGCGCCAGCACCTTGTAC. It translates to CTCSTGTGGASTLY. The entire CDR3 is CTCSTGTGGASTLYF.

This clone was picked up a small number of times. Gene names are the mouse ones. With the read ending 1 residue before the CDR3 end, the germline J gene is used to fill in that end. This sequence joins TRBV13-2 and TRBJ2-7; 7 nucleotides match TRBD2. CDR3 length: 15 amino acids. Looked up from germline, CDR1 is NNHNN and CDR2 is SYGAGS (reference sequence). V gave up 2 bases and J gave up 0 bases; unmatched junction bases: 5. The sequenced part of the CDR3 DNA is TGTGCCAGCGGTGAGGGTGGGGGGATCTCCTATGAACAGTAC. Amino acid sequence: CASGEGGGISYEQY. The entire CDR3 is CASGEGGGISYEQYF.

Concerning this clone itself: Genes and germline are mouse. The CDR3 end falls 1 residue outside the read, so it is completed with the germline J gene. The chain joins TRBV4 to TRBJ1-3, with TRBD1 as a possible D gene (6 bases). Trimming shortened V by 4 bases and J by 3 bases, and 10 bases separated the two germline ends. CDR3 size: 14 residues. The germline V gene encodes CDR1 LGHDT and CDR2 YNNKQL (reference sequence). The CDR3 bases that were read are TGTGCCAGCAGCTTCAGGGGAGGTGGAAATACGCTCTAT. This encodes CASSFRGGGNTLY. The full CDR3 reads CASSFRGGGNTLYF.

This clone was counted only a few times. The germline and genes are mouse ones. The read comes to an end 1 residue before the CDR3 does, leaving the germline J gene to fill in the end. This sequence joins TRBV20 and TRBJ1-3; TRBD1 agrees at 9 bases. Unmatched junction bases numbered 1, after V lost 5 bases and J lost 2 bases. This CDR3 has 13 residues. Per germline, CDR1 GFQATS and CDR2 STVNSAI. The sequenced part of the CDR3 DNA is TGTGGTGCTCGACAGGGGGCTGGAAATACGCTCTAT. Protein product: CGARQGAGNTLY. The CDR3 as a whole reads CGARQGAGNTLYF.

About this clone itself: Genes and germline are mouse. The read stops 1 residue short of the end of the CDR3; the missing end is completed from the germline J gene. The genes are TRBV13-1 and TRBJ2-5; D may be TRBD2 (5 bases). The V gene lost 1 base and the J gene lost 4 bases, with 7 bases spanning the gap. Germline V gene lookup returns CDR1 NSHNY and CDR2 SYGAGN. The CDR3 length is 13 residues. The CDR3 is CASSDLGEDTQYF. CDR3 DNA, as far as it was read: TGTGCCAGCAGTGATCTGGGAGAAGACACCCAGTAC.

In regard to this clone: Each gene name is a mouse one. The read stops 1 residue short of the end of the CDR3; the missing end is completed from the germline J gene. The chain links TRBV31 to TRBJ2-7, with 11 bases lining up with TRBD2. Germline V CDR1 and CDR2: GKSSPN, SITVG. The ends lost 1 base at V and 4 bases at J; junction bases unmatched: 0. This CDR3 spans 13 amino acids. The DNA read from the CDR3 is TGTGCCTGGAGTCGGGACTGGGGGTATGAACAGTAC. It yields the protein CAWSRDWGYEQY. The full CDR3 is CAWSRDWGYEQYF.

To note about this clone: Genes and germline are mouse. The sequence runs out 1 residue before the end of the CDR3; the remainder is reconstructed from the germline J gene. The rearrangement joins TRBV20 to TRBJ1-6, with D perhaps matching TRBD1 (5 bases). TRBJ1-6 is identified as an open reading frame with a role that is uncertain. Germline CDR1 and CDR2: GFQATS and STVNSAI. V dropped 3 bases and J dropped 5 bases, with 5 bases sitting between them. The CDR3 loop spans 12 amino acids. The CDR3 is CGARQDNSPLYF. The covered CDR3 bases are TGTGGTGCTAGACAGGATAATTCGCCCCTCTAC.

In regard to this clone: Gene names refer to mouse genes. CDR3 DNA, as far as it was read: TGTGCCAGCAGCTCGACTGGGAGTAACTATGCTGAGCAGTTC. Its protein product is CASSSTGSNYAEQF. The entire CDR3 protein reads CASSSTGSNYAEQFF. V usage is TRBV13-1 and J usage is TRBJ2-1, with TRBD2 matching 7 bases. The sequenced fragment ends 1 residue before the CDR3 boundary, so the rest is inferred from the germline J gene. This CDR3 is built from 15 residues. Germline lookup yields CDR1 NSHNY and CDR2 SYGAGN. With V trimmed by 5 bases and J by 0 bases, 5 bases remained unmatched.

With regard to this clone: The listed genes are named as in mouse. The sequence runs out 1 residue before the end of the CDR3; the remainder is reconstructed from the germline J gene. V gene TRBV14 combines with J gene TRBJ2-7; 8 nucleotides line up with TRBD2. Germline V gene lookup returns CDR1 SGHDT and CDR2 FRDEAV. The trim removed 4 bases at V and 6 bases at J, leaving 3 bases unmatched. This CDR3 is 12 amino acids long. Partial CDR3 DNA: TGTGCCAGCAGTGCCGACTGGGGTGAACAGTAC. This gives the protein CASSADWGEQY. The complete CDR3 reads CASSADWGEQYF.

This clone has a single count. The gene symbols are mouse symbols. The CDR3 loop is CASSPDWGGQNTLYF. The covered CDR3 bases are TGTGCCAGCAGCCCAGACTGGGGGGGTCAAAACACCTTGTAC. J is TRBJ2-4 and V is TRBV14; TRBD2 agrees at 10 bases. The CDR3 end lies 1 residue beyond the end of the read and is filled in from the germline J gene. The V gene end was trimmed by 5 bases and the J gene end by 1 base; junction bases not matched to a gene: 4. From germline, CDR1 is SGHDT and CDR2 FRDEAV. This CDR3 comprises 15 residues.

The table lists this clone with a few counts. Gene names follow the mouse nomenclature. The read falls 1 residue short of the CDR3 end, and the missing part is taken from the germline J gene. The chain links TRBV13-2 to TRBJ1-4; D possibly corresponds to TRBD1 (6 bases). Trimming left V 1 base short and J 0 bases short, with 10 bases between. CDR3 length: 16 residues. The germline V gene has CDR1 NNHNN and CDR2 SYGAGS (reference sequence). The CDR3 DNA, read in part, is TGTGCCAGCGGTGATCCAAACAGGGTTTCCAACGAAAGATTATTT. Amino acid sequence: CASGDPNRVSNERLF. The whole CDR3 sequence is CASGDPNRVSNERLFF.

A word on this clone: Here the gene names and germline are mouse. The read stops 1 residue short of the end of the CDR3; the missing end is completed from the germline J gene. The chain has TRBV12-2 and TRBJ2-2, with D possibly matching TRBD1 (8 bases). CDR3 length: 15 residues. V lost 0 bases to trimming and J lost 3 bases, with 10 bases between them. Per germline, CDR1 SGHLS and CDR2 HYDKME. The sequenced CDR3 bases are TGTGCCAGCTCTCTCACAGGGGGGGACACCGGGCAGCTCTAC. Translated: CASSLTGGDTGQLY. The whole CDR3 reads CASSLTGGDTGQLYF.

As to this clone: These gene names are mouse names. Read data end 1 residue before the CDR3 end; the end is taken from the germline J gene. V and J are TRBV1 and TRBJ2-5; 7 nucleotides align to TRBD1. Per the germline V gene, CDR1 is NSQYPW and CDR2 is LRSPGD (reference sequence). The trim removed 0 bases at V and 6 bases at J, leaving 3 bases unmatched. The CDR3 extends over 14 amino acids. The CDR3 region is CTCSADQGVDTQYF. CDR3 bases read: TGCACCTGCAGTGCAGATCAGGGGGTGGACACCCAGTAC.

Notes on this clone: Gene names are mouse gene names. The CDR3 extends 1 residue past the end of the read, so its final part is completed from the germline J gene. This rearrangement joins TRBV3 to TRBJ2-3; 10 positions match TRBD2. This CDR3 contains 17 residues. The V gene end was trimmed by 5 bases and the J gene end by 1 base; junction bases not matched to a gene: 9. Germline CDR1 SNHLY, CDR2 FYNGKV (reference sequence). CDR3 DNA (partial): TGTGCCAGCAGCCGAATCTGGGGGGGCGAGGGTGCAGAAACGCTGTAT. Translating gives CASSRIWGGEGAETLY. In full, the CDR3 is CASSRIWGGEGAETLYF.

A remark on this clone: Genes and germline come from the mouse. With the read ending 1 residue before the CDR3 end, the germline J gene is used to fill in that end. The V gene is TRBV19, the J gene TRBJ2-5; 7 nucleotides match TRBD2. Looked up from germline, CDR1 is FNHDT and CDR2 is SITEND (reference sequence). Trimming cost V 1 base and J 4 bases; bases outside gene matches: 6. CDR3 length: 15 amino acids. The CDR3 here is CASSIKTGVKDTQYF. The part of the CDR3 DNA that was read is TGTGCCAGCAGTATAAAAACTGGGGTTAAAGACACCCAGTAC.

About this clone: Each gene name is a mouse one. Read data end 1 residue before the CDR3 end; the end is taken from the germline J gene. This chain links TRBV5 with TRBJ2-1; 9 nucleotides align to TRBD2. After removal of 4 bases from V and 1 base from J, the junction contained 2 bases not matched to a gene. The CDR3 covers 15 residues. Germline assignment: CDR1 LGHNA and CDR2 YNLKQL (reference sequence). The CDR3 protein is CASSPDWGNYAEQFF. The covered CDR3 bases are TGTGCCAGCAGCCCAGACTGGGGGAACTATGCTGAGCAGTTC.

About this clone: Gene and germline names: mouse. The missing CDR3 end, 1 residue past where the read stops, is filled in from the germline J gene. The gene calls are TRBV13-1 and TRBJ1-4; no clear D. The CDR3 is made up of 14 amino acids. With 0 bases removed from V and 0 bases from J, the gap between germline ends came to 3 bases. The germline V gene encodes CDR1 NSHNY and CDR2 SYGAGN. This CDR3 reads CASSDVISNERLFF. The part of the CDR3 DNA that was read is TGTGCCAGCAGTGATGTCATTTCCAACGAAAGATTATTT.